This T cell receptor (beta chain) came from a study of early T cells in non-severe SARS-CoV-2 infection. Points from the study as a whole: Matching against VDJdb likely underestimated virus-specific expansions, favoring anti-spike CD8.

For this clonotype: Its antigen is still unknown.

Using its own MiXCR run on the 5' RACE reads, TCRdb lists one record per CDR3 protein. The sample carries about 89,000 distinct CDR3 sequences, over 15% recorded once. The sequence was obtained from an adult who was a healthcare worker with PCR-confirmed SARS-CoV-2 infection or an uninfected control (not recorded which). The sequencing used whole blood, collected at baseline.

The CDR3, as DNA: TGTGCCAGCAGCAAACAGGGTGAGCAGTTCTTC. Protein sequence: CASSKQGEQFF. The chain uses TRBV7-9 and TRBJ2-1; tentative D call: TRBD1 (6 bases). Germline V gene lookup returns CDR1 SEHNR and CDR2 FQNEAQ (reference sequence). CDR3 length: 11 residues. V lost 5 bases and J lost 9, with 8 bases in between.